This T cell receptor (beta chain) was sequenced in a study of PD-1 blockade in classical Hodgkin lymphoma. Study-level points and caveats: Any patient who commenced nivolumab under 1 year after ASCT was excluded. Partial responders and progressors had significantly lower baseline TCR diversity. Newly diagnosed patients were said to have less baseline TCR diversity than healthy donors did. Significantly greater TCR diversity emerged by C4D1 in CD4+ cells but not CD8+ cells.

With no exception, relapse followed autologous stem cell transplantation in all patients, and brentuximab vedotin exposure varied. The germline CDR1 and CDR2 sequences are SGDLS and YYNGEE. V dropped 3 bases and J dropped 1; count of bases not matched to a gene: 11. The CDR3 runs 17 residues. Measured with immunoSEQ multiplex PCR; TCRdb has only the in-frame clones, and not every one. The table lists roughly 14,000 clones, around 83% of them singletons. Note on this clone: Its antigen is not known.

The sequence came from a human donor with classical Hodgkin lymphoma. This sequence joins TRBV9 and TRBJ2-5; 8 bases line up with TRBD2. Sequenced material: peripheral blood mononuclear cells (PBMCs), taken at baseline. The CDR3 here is CASSAALAGGLQETQYF. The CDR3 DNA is TGTGCCAGCAGCGCCGCATTGGCGGGGGGCCTCCAAGAGACCCAGTACTTC.